These 32 T cell receptor beta chains were sequenced from one sample in a study of shared clonotypes between healthy human individuals. Produced via immunoSEQ multiplex PCR; TCRdb's table is partial and in-frame only. The repertoire holds 1,100,000 or so clones, with around 78% as singletons. The sample comprised memory CD4+ T cells from PBMCs. Subset defined: CD45RA-negative fraction. The receptors shown here come from a young man in good health. Some clones in this sample may be carry-over from other donors' samples.

The chain is built from TRBV28 and TRBJ2-7; D uncertain. V shed 4 bases and J shed 0 bases, with 7 bases lying between them. The length of the CDR3 is 13 residues. From germline, CDR1 is MDHEN and CDR2 SYDVKM. The CDR3 bases are TGTGCCAGCAGTTCAAAGAGCTCCTACGAGCAGTACTTC. Amino acid sequence: CASSSKSSYEQYF.

The rearrangement joins TRBV6-5 to TRBJ1-1; D gene ambiguous. The CDR3 spans 14 residues. V lost 6 bases and J 3 bases, leaving 14 bases between the germline ends. Germline values: CDR1 MNHEY, CDR2 SVGAGI. In DNA, the CDR3 is TGTGCCAGCAGAAGTACCGGGCGCCACACTGAAGCTTTCTTT. It specifies CASRSTGRHTEAFF.

The rearrangement uses TRBV9 and TRBJ2-5; D ambiguous. Germline CDR1 SGDLS, CDR2 YYNGEE. The V and J ends lost 8 bases and 5 bases respectively, with 19 bases between them. The CDR3 runs 14 residues. CDR3 sequence (DNA): TGTGCCAGGGTCTTGGGGAACGTGAGGGAGACCCAGTACTTC. It codes for CARVLGNVRETQYF.

A remark on this clone: Other DNA sequences in the sample encode the same CDR3. The chain joins TRBV4-1 to TRBJ1-1; possibly TRBD1 for D (5 bases). This CDR3 is 13 amino acids long. CDR1 is MGHRA, CDR2 YSYEKL, per germline. V was clipped by 0 bases and J by 8 bases, with 10 bases between them. CDR3 protein: CASSQDRDGEAFF. The CDR3 coding sequence is TGCGCCAGCAGCCAAGATCGGGACGGAGAAGCTTTCTTT.

As for this clone: A much larger clone sits a single nucleotide away, making a read error possible. The CDR3 DNA follows: TGTGCCAGCAGCTCTAGCGGCAATGAGCAGTTCTTC. Residues: CASSSSGNEQFF. The rearrangement uses TRBV7-3 and TRBJ2-1; 7 nucleotides line up with TRBD2. This CDR3 comprises 12 residues. V lost 4 bases to trimming and J lost 6 bases; unmatched junction nucleotides: 0. Germline CDR1 is SGHTA and CDR2 is FQGTGA.

The rearrangement links TRBV7-9 to TRBJ2-5, with D tentatively TRBD1 or TRBD2 (5 bases each). This CDR3 has 16 amino acids. Trimming shortened V by 2 bases and J by 5 bases, and 18 bases separated the two germline ends. Germline CDR1 and CDR2: SEHNR and FQNEAQ (reference sequence). CDR3 sequence: CASSLSPGREWETQYF. CDR3 coding DNA: TGTGCCAGCAGCTTAAGCCCGGGCAGGGAGTGGGAGACCCAGTACTTC.

CDR3 coding DNA: TGTGCCAGCAGTCTTCCCCGGGAAACAGATACGCAGTATTTT. It translates to CASSLPRETDTQYF. The V and J genes are TRBV6-6 and TRBJ2-3, with D perhaps matching TRBD2 (5 bases). CDR3 length equals 14 residues. Germline CDR1 and CDR2: MNHNY and SVGAGI (reference sequence). The V and J ends lost 5 bases and 3 bases respectively, with 12 bases between them.

The rearrangement uses TRBV7-9 and TRBJ2-1; 7 positions match TRBD1. The CDR3 loop spans 18 amino acids. Looked up from germline, CDR1 is SEHNR and CDR2 is FQNEAQ (reference sequence). Germline trimming cut 1 base from V and 4 bases from J; bases unmatched to any gene: 13. CDR3 loop: CASSLVEGTAKRYNEQFF. The DNA for the CDR3 is TGTGCCAGCAGCTTAGTAGAGGGGACAGCCAAGCGGTACAATGAGCAGTTCTTC.

This chain connects TRBV7-2 to TRBJ2-3; D may be TRBD2 (6 bases). Germline CDR1 SGHTA, CDR2 FQGNSA. The CDR3 contains 17 residues. Trimming pared 5 bases from V and 6 bases from J, leaving 24 bases between. CDR3 region: CASSPTLTRNYWDTQYF. The CDR3, as DNA: TGTGCCAGCAGCCCGACCTTGACTAGGAATTATTGGGATACGCAGTATTTT.

This chain connects TRBV28 to TRBJ1-5; the D gene is possibly TRBD1 (5 bases). CDR1 and CDR2 from the germline V gene are MDHEN and SYDVKM. The V end was cut by 6 bases, the J end by 0 bases, with 15 bases between. The CDR3 runs to 16 residues. The CDR3 loop reads CASRTGQLNSNQPQHF. For the CDR3, the DNA is TGTGCCAGCAGAACCGGACAACTTAATAGCAATCAGCCCCAGCATTTT.

The chain has TRBV18 and TRBJ1-1; 8 positions agree with TRBD1. V trimming: 1 base; J trimming: 0 bases; junction bases outside the gene matches: 7. This CDR3 has 17 residues. Germline V gene data show CDR1 as KGHSH and CDR2 as LQKENI. This chain's CDR3 is CASSPRPGTGMNTEAFF. CDR3 bases: TGTGCCAGCTCACCACGTCCCGGGACAGGAATGAACACTGAAGCTTTCTTT.

Details on this clone: It is likely a read error: a sequence one base away is far more abundant. The chain recombines TRBV7-8 with TRBJ2-6, with D possibly being TRBD2 (7 bases). V was cut by 1 base and J by 0 bases, with 16 bases left in between. This CDR3 has 19 residues. The germline gives CDR1 SGHVS, CDR2 FQNEAQ. CDR3: CASSLGGGLGASGANVLTF. CDR3 nucleotide sequence: TGTGCCAGCAGCTTAGGGGGGGGACTGGGGGCCTCTGGGGCCAACGTCCTGACTTTC.

This chain links TRBV6-1 with TRBJ2-1; 9 nucleotides match TRBD2. Germline assignment: CDR1 MNHNS and CDR2 SASEGT. The CDR3 runs to 15 residues. The junction had 6 bases not matched to a gene; V was cut back by 0 bases and J by 9 bases. The CDR3 here is CASSEAWGLATEQFF. For the CDR3, the DNA is TGTGCCAGCAGTGAAGCCTGGGGACTAGCAACTGAGCAGTTCTTC.

The genes are TRBV4-3 and TRBJ2-7, with D uncertain. There are 15 residues in the CDR3. Trimming took off 0 bases at V and 2 bases at J, with 11 bases between the two ends. The germline V gene has CDR1 LGHNA and CDR2 YSLEER. The CDR3 nucleotides read TGCGCCAGCAGCCAAGATACAAGTTTCCCCTACGAGCAGTACTTC. Its protein is CASSQDTSFPYEQYF.

V usage is TRBV7-8 and J usage is TRBJ2-7; unclear D gene. V lost 0 bases and J lost 3, with 6 bases in between. Germline V gene data show CDR1 as SGHVS and CDR2 as FQNEAQ. CDR3 length: 13 amino acids. CDR3 region: CASSLARNYEQYF. Written as DNA, the CDR3 is TGTGCCAGCAGCTTAGCCCGTAACTACGAGCAGTACTTC.

The chain employs TRBV16 and TRBJ1-5; TRBD1 might be the D (6 bases). From germline, CDR1 is KGHSY and CDR2 FQNENV. There are 16 residues in the CDR3. V was cut by 0 bases and J by 2 bases, with 11 bases left in between. The CDR3 DNA follows: TGTGCCAGCAGCCAATCTGGAGGGGGGGGCAATCAGCCCCAGCATTTT. Translated: CASSQSGGGGNQPQHF.

This clone was observed once. Germline and junction disagree at one end, which may indicate a read error. The rearrangement links TRBV10-2 to TRBJ2-7; D is ambiguous. The CDR3 has 14 residues. Germline V lookup: CDR1 WSHSY, CDR2 SAAADI. The CDR3 bases are TGCGCCAGCAGTGATCACGCCGTCTCCAACGAGCAGTACTTC. This sequence encodes CASSDHAVSNEQYF.

The chain employs TRBV28 and TRBJ2-5; D is uncertain. The CDR3 is 11 residues long. Germline CDR1 MDHEN, CDR2 SYDVKM. The V gene lost 3 bases and the J gene lost 5 bases, with 4 bases spanning the gap. The CDR3 DNA reads as TGTGCCAGCAGTTTGATGGAGACCCAGTACTTC. It specifies CASSLMETQYF.

The CDR3 loop reads CASSPPGTAGLNEQFF. The CDR3 bases are TGCGCCAGCAGCCCCCCCGGTACAGCGGGATTGAATGAGCAGTTCTTC. The genes are TRBV4-1 and TRBJ2-1, with 7 bases aligning to TRBD2. V was pared by 4 bases and J by 7 bases, with 13 bases of the junction left unmatched. This CDR3 is built from 16 residues. The V gene's germline CDR1 is MGHRA and CDR2 YSYEKL.

This clone has a handful of counts. This chain connects TRBV20-1 to TRBJ1-1, with D perhaps matching TRBD1 (6 bases). Between the trimmed V and J ends, which lost 6 bases and 12 bases, there was a span of 17 bases. This CDR3 contains 11 residues. Germline V gene sequence: CDR1 DFQATT, CDR2 SNEGSKA (reference sequence). This chain's CDR3 is CSAERGTATFF. The CDR3 DNA sequence: TGCAGTGCGGAGAGGGGGACGGCGACTTTCTTT.

Note on this clone: The same CDR3 is also encoded by other DNA sequences in this sample. The chain recombines TRBV29-1 with TRBJ1-1; possible D gene TRBD1, 6 bases. Trimming left V 6 bases short and J 1 base short, with 12 bases between. The germline CDR1 and CDR2 sequences are SQVTM and ANQGSEA. The CDR3 covers 13 residues. CDR3 sequence: CSVAPDRNTEAFF. The CDR3 nucleotides are TGCAGCGTAGCCCCGGACAGGAACACTGAAGCTTTCTTT.

The chain has TRBV10-1 and TRBJ2-1, with TRBD1 matching 7 bases. With V trimmed by 0 bases and J by 4 bases, 6 bases remained unmatched. Germline V lookup: CDR1 WNHNN, CDR2 SYGVQD (reference sequence). The CDR3 runs 16 residues. This chain's CDR3 is CASSESQGVIYNEQFF. CDR3 nucleotide sequence: TGCGCCAGCAGTGAGTCGCAGGGGGTGATTTACAATGAGCAGTTCTTC.

The V call is TRBV6-5, the J call TRBJ1-6; the match to TRBD1 covers 9 bases. CDR1 and CDR2 (germline): MNHEY, SVGAGI. The V segment lost 2 bases and the J segment 8 bases; nucleotides outside the gene matches: 4. The CDR3 length is 15 residues. The CDR3 protein is CASSYVGTGHSPLHF. In DNA form, the CDR3 reads TGTGCCAGCAGTTACGTGGGGACAGGGCATTCACCCCTCCACTTT.

J is TRBJ2-7 and V is TRBV4-2; a possible D gene is TRBD2 (6 bases). V was shortened by 0 bases and J by 7 bases, with 19 bases between the two germline ends. The CDR3 runs 16 residues. CDR1 and CDR2 (germline): LGHNA, YNFKEQ. The CDR3 region has the DNA TGTGCCAGCAGCCAAGATTTTGGGCAGTCCGCGGGAGAGCAGTACTTC. Its translation is CASSQDFGQSAGEQYF.

The chain has TRBV6-1 and TRBJ2-7; 8 bases are shared with TRBD2. V shed 7 bases and J 4 bases; nucleotides not matched to a gene: 6. The CDR3 has 13 amino acids. Germline V gene lookup returns CDR1 MNHNS and CDR2 SASEGT. The CDR3 region is CASTNGGGYEQYF. The CDR3, as DNA: TGTGCCAGCACCAACGGGGGGGGATACGAGCAGTACTTC.

V gene TRBV19 combines with J gene TRBJ1-1; possible D gene TRBD1, 5 bases. The CDR3 is 13 residues long. V was clipped by 7 bases and J by 6 bases, with 15 bases between them. Germline V gives CDR1 LNHDA, CDR2 SQIVND (reference sequence). CDR3 residues: CASTSFGASEAFF. For the CDR3, the DNA is TGTGCCAGTACTTCCTTTGGGGCCTCTGAAGCTTTCTTT.

J is TRBJ2-5 and V is TRBV6-1, with a possible D match to TRBD2 (7 bases). The germline V gene encodes CDR1 MNHNS and CDR2 SASEGT. The ends were cut back, 2 bases at V and 5 bases at J, with 9 bases in the middle. The CDR3 extends over 13 amino acids. CDR3 coding DNA: TGTGCCAGCAGTGAAAAGGGGGGGGAGACCCAGTACTTC. It is translated as CASSEKGGETQYF.

V and J are TRBV6-1 and TRBJ2-3, with D possibly being TRBD2 (7 bases). V was shortened by 7 bases and J by 5 bases, with 13 bases between the two germline ends. The CDR3 spans 13 residues. The germline V gene has CDR1 MNHNS and CDR2 SASEGT. CDR3 sequence: CASIRGAKDTQYF. The CDR3 DNA sequence: TGTGCCAGCATTCGGGGGGCAAAAGATACGCAGTATTTT.

The chain employs TRBV6-5 and TRBJ2-3; 12 bases align to TRBD2. V shed 5 bases, J shed 5 bases, and the junction held 5 bases outside the gene matches. Germline CDR1 MNHEY, CDR2 SVGAGI. CDR3 length: 15 amino acids. CDR3 in amino acids: CASSPRLAGVDTQYF. The CDR3 region has the DNA TGTGCCAGCAGTCCCCGACTAGCGGGAGTAGATACGCAGTATTTT.

Written as DNA, the CDR3 is TGTGCCAGCAGCCCGCGGGGGAGCAATCAGCCCCAGCATTTT. Residues: CASSPRGSNQPQHF. The rearrangement joins TRBV5-6 to TRBJ1-5, with D possibly being TRBD1 (5 bases). Between the trimmed V and J ends, which lost 4 bases and 1 base, there was a span of 9 bases. The CDR3 length is 14 residues. Looked up from germline, CDR1 is SGHDT and CDR2 is YYEEEE.

A few counts support this clone. The chain combines TRBV11-2 with TRBJ1-1, with D unclear. Trimming shortened V by 1 base and J by 3 bases, and 9 bases separated the two germline ends. The CDR3 is 14 amino acids. From germline, CDR1 is SGHAT and CDR2 FQNNGV. The CDR3 sequence is CASSLVGYYTEAFF. CDR3 sequence (DNA): TGTGCCAGCAGCTTAGTAGGCTACTACACTGAAGCTTTCTTT.

This chain connects TRBV6-1 to TRBJ2-4; 9 bases fit TRBD1. This CDR3 is 18 amino acids long. The V gene's germline CDR1 is MNHNS and CDR2 SASEGT. J was trimmed by 0 bases and V by 1 base; bases with no gene match: 7. The CDR3 nucleotides are TGTGCCAGCAGTGAAGACAAGGGACAGGGACTAGCCAAAAACATTCAGTACTTC. Translating it yields CASSEDKGQGLAKNIQYF.